Following are 23 T cell receptor beta chains from one sample sequenced in a study of cytomegalovirus exposure and HLA in healthy donors. This PCR relied on a set of 60 Vbeta primers and 13 Jbeta primers. The assay was immunoSEQ multiplex PCR, and TCRdb's table has in-frame clones only and misses some. The data show approximately 180,000 clones, 80% to 85% seen once. Material for sequencing was PBMCs. The receptors stem from a middle-aged woman in good health and CMV-seronegative.

J is TRBJ1-2 and V is TRBV29-1; D ambiguous. The CDR3 is 13 amino acids. V lost 0 bases and J 7 bases, leaving 12 bases between the germline ends. CDR1 is SQVTM, CDR2 ANQGSEA, per germline. CDR3 bases: TGCAGCGTTGAAGAGAGGAGGATAGGTGGCTACACCTTC. Amino acids: CSVEERRIGGYTF. The full variable domain, completed using reference TRBV29-1 and TRBJ1-2, is SAVISQKPSRDICQRGTSLTIQCQVDSQVTMMFWYRQQPGQSLTLIATANQGSEATYESGFVIDKFPISRPNLTFSTLTVSNMSPEDSSIYLCSVEERRIGGYTFGSGTRLTVV.

The chain links TRBV9 to TRBJ2-1; D not resolved. CDR3 length: 16 residues. Germline CDR1 and CDR2: SGDLS and YYNGEE. Trimming stripped 0 bases from V and 0 bases from J, with 10 bases between. CDR3: CASSVGASRSYNEQFF. CDR3 nucleotide sequence: TGTGCCAGCAGCGTAGGAGCGTCTCGCTCCTACAATGAGCAGTTCTTC.

This chain connects TRBV9 to TRBJ2-5, with TRBD1 matching 7 bases. CDR1 and CDR2 from the germline V gene are SGDLS and YYNGEE. Trimming took 7 bases from V and 5 from J; bases not matched to a gene: 5. The CDR3 spans 12 residues. CDR3 amino acids: CASDRDGETQYF. DNA of the CDR3: TGTGCCAGCGACAGGGACGGCGAGACCCAGTACTTC.

The chain uses TRBV9 and TRBJ1-1, with a tentative D call TRBD1 (5 bases). Trimming removed 4 bases at V and 4 bases at J, with 14 bases between. The CDR3 has 14 amino acids. The V gene's germline CDR1 is SGDLS and CDR2 YYNGEE. The CDR3 sequence: CASSTGGVRTEAFF. CDR3 DNA: TGTGCCAGCAGCACGGGGGGGGTTCGCACTGAAGCTTTCTTT.

The chain joins TRBV5-1 to TRBJ1-2; unclear D gene. Germline V CDR1 and CDR2: SGHRS, YFSETQ. The germline V and J ends were trimmed by 4 bases and 3 bases, with 16 bases remaining between them. This CDR3 contains 15 residues. DNA for the CDR3: TGCGCCAGCAGCCCTCTCGAGGGCGCGGACTATGGCTACACCTTC. It yields the protein CASSPLEGADYGYTF.

The rearrangement links TRBV6-1 to TRBJ1-3; D gene unclear. With 3 bases removed from V and 0 bases from J, the gap between germline ends came to 6 bases. The germline V gene has CDR1 MNHNS and CDR2 SASEGT. The CDR3 has 14 amino acids. CDR3 in amino acids: CASSENSSGNTIYF. The CDR3 DNA reads as TGTGCCAGCAGTGAGAACAGCTCTGGAAACACCATATATTTT.

The rearrangement links TRBV25-1 to TRBJ2-1, with D possibly TRBD1 on 6 matching bases. Germline V gene data show CDR1 as MGHDK and CDR2 as SYGVNS. The V end was cut by 6 bases, the J end by 0 bases, with 12 bases between. This CDR3 has 15 amino acids. CDR3 DNA sequence: TGTGCCAGCAGGAGGAGAGGGGGCTCCTACAATGAGCAGTTCTTC. Its protein product is CASRRRGGSYNEQFF.

This rearrangement joins TRBV7-9 to TRBJ2-1; 10 nucleotides align to TRBD1. CDR3 length: 15 amino acids. Trimming took 1 base from V and 8 from J; bases not matched to a gene: 5. CDR1 is SEHNR and CDR2 is FQNEAQ in the germline V gene (reference sequence). The CDR3 is CASSLGGQGWHEQFF. DNA of the CDR3: TGTGCCAGCAGCTTAGGGGGACAGGGGTGGCATGAGCAGTTCTTC. Combining the CDR3 with reference TRBV7-9 and TRBJ2-1 gives the whole variable domain DTGVSQNPRHKITKRGQNVTFRCDPISEHNRLYWYRQTLGQGPEFLTYFQNEAQLEKSRLLSDRFSAERPKGSFSTLEIQRTEQGDSAMYLCASSLGGQGWHEQFFGPGTRLTVL.

The rearrangement uses TRBV5-1 and TRBJ1-4, with a tentative D call TRBD1 (5 bases). CDR1 is SGHRS and CDR2 is YFSETQ in the germline V gene. The CDR3 sequence is 17 residues long. The V end lost 4 bases, the J end lost 1 base, and 17 bases lay between the germline ends. The CDR3 sequence: CASSIRSSGGTNEKLFF. CDR3 coding DNA: TGCGCCAGCAGCATTCGGAGCAGCGGGGGAACTAATGAAAAACTGTTTTTT.

The rearrangement links TRBV15 to TRBJ2-1; D is uncertain. V shed 6 bases and J shed 0 bases, with 12 bases lying between them. Germline-derived CDR1 and CDR2 are LNHNV and YYDKDF (reference sequence). The CDR3 runs to 15 residues. The CDR3 DNA is TGTGCCACCAGGCGTGAGTCTAGCTCCTACAATGAGCAGTTCTTC. This encodes CATRRESSSYNEQFF.

The chain links TRBV6-4 to TRBJ2-3; D is undetermined. V lost 2 bases to trimming and J lost 2 bases, with 8 bases between them. Germline V lookup: CDR1 MRHNA, CDR2 SNTAGT. The CDR3 is 14 amino acids. The CDR3 DNA reads TGTGCCAGCAGTGACGGGTGGGCCACAGATACGCAGTATTTT. Translation gives CASSDGWATDTQYF.

This sequence joins TRBV5-1 and TRBJ2-5, with D maybe TRBD1 (5 bases). CDR1 and CDR2 (germline): SGHRS, YFSETQ. V was trimmed by 4 bases and J by 4 bases, leaving 11 bases between them. CDR3 length equals 13 residues. As DNA, the CDR3 is TGCGCCAGCAGCAGGCAGGGTGGAGAGACCCAGTACTTC. Protein: CASSRQGGETQYF.

The chain recombines TRBV6-6 with TRBJ1-4; D is undetermined. The length of the CDR3 is 15 residues. Deletions cut 6 bases from V and 6 bases from J, with 17 bases between. CDR1 MNHNY and CDR2 SVGAGI come from the germline V gene (reference sequence). The DNA of the CDR3 is TGTGCCAGCAGACCCGAAGGGCGGGGTTATGAAAAACTGTTTTTT. Translated: CASRPEGRGYEKLFF.

CDR3 sequence reads: CASSEFTGGNTIYF. In nucleotides, the CDR3 is TGTGCCAGCAGTGAATTTACAGGGGGAAACACCATATATTTT. J is TRBJ1-3 and V is TRBV25-1; weak D call: TRBD1 (6 bases). The CDR3 is 14 amino acids. Germline CDR1 MGHDK, CDR2 SYGVNS. V was cut by 1 base and J by 4 bases, with 8 bases left in between.

This sequence joins TRBV30 and TRBJ2-7; 7 positions match TRBD1. The CDR3 runs to 15 residues. The germline gives CDR1 GTSNPN, CDR2 SVGIG (reference sequence). With V trimmed by 4 bases and J by 6 bases, 15 bases remained unmatched. CDR3 amino acids: CAWTTWGQLSGEQYF. Here the CDR3 DNA reads TGTGCCTGGACCACCTGGGGACAGCTCAGCGGCGAGCAGTACTTC.

This chain links TRBV11-3 with TRBJ1-1; D is ambiguous. This CDR3 region has 14 residues. The germline gives CDR1 SGHNT, CDR2 YENEEA. Trimming pared 2 bases from V and 4 bases from J, leaving 11 bases between. CDR3 protein: CASSLSSGSTEAFF. The CDR3, as DNA: TGTGCCAGCAGCTTATCCTCAGGTAGCACTGAAGCTTTCTTT.

The J gene is TRBJ2-5, the V gene TRBV11-3, with 7 positions matching TRBD1. V was pared by 2 bases and J by 1 base, with 4 bases of the junction left unmatched. CDR1 is SGHNT, CDR2 YENEEA, per germline. This CDR3 is built from 15 residues. CDR3 sequence: CASSLRTGSQETQYF. CDR3 nucleotides: TGTGCCAGCAGCTTACGGACAGGCAGCCAAGAGACCCAGTACTTC. The whole variable domain, filled in from reference TRBV11-3 and TRBJ2-5, reads EAGVVQSPRYKIIEKKQPVAFWCNPISGHNTLYWYLQNLGQGPELLIRYENEEAVDDSQLPKDRFSAERLKGVDSTLKIQPAELGDSAVYLCASSLRTGSQETQYFGPGTRLLVL.

The chain has TRBV28 and TRBJ1-3, with unresolved D. This CDR3 has 15 amino acids. The V and J ends lost 1 base and 4 bases respectively, with 11 bases between them. Germline-derived CDR1 and CDR2 are MDHEN and SYDVKM. CDR3 in amino acids: CASSLYSHLGNTIYF. CDR3 DNA: TGTGCCAGCAGTTTATATTCCCACTTAGGAAACACCATATATTTT.

CDR3 amino acids: CVRSEGQGEWQTQYF. CDR3 nucleotides: TGTGTCAGAAGCGAGGGACAGGGGGAGTGGCAGACCCAGTACTTC. V usage is TRBV7-5 and J usage is TRBJ2-5; the table's TRBD1 call for D was not verified on the DNA. TRBV7-5 is deemed a pseudogene. CDR3 length: 15 residues.

This rearrangement joins TRBV7-6 to TRBJ2-7, with a possible D match to TRBD2 (7 bases). Germline CDR1 and CDR2: SGHVS and FNYEAQ. The CDR3 is 16 residues long. V lost 1 base and J lost 0, with 13 bases in between. The CDR3 sequence: CASSLEGGGSSYEQYF. The CDR3 DNA is TGTGCCAGCAGCTTAGAGGGGGGCGGGAGCTCCTACGAGCAGTACTTC.

On this clone itself: At one end the junction does not follow the germline gene, possibly because of a read error. The chain is built from TRBV7-9 and TRBJ1-2; a weak D match, TRBD1 (5 bases). This CDR3 is built from 13 residues. Germline CDR1 SEHNR, CDR2 FQNEAQ (reference sequence). The CDR3 region has the DNA TGTTCCAGCAGCGCTCTCAGGGAGGGGGGCTACACCTTC. Amino acid sequence: CSSSALREGGYTF.

This clone was observed once. J is TRBJ1-2 and V is TRBV30; TRBD1 aligns across 8 bases. V shed 1 base and J 6 bases; nucleotides not matched to a gene: 4. The CDR3 totals 13 residues. The germline gives CDR1 GTSNPN, CDR2 SVGIG (reference sequence). For the CDR3, the DNA is TGTGCCTGGAGTGCACAGGGGGGAGATGGCTACACCTTC. Translating gives CAWSAQGGDGYTF. The whole variable domain, remainder taken from reference TRBV30 and TRBJ1-2, is SQTIHQWPATLVQPVGSPLSLECTVEGTSNPNLYWYRQAAGRGLQLLFYSVGIGQISSEVPQNLSASRPQDRQFILSSKKLLLSDSGFYLCAWSAQGGDGYTFGSGTRLTVV.

CDR3 coding DNA: TGTGCCAGCAGCCTTACGAGGGGGCTAGTTCGGAACACTGAAGCTTTCTTT. Its protein product is CASSLTRGLVRNTEAFF. V is TRBV7-9 and J is TRBJ1-1; TRBD1 aligns across 7 bases. Germline CDR1 SEHNR, CDR2 FQNEAQ (reference sequence). The CDR3 loop spans 17 amino acids. Trimming removed 5 bases from V and 1 base from J; junction bases left unmatched: 13.